The sample holds a few counts of the clone carrying this TCR beta chain. V lost 6 bases and J lost 4, with 13 bases in between. Germline assignment: CDR1 SQVTM and CDR2 ANQGSEA. The CDR3 extends over 13 amino acids. This specimen belongs to a study of blood T cells in healthy people across ages. PCR was performed a second time for roughly 6 to 12 cycles using a sample-barcoded 5' primer and a J-beta primer mix. TCRdb passed the 5' RACE reads through MiXCR, listing each CDR3 protein once. The profile shows 720,000 or so distinct CDR3 sequences, 40% to 50% of them singletons. The sequence was obtained from a man aged 80 or over in good health. The rearrangement links TRBV29-1 to TRBJ2-1; weak D call: TRBD2 (6 bases). Sequenced sample: blood. CDR3 amino acids: CSVRENEYNEQFF. Written as DNA, the CDR3 is TGCAGCGTCCGGGAGAACGAGTACAATGAGCAGTTCTTC.